This TCR beta chain emerged from a study of blood T cell repertoires in COVID-19. Study-wide context: Acute-phase and convalescent COVID-19 samples originated in the United States, Italy and Spain. The cDNA or gDNA used as material had been derived from T cells, B-cell-depleted T cells, or PBMCs.

TCRdb's copy holds only in-frame clones and misses some; the assay was immunoSEQ multiplex PCR. The sample lists 80,000 or so clones, around 90% occurring once. The CDR3 runs 16 residues. Trimming cost V 2 bases and J 8 bases; bases outside gene matches: 9. Germline CDR1 reads SGHTA; CDR2 reads FQGNSA. The sample was peripheral blood. The chain couples TRBV7-2 to TRBJ2-1, with 10 positions matching TRBD2. This TCR derives from a human donor in a cohort sampled during active COVID-19. The CDR3 loop reads CASSLLAGGPMDEQFF. The CDR3 nucleotides read TGTGCCAGCAGCTTATTAGCGGGGGGTCCTATGGATGAGCAGTTCTTC.